The entry below describes one T cell receptor beta chain. The data derive from a study of cytomegalovirus exposure and HLA in healthy donors. The V and J ends lost 0 bases and 5 bases, in that order; junction bases with no gene match: 10. Germline CDR1 is SGHRS and CDR2 is YFSETQ. The CDR3 runs 18 residues. The PCR ran on 60 Vbeta and 13 Jbeta primers. Data came from immunoSEQ multiplex PCR; TCRdb stores just in-frame clones and leaves some out. This sample contains 100,000 to 150,000 clones. The V and J genes are TRBV5-1 and TRBJ2-5, with TRBD2 matching over 13 bases. The sequencing sample was made of PBMCs. The source of this sequence is a man between 18 and 35 years old in good health and CMV-seronegative. The CDR3 is CASSLGGTGLAGAETQYF. The CDR3 DNA reads TGCGCCAGCAGCTTGGGCGGAACAGGACTAGCGGGAGCGGAGACCCAGTACTTC.